These 25 T cell receptor beta chains came from one sample sequenced in a study of blood T cell repertoires in COVID-19. Sequencing was performed with immunoSEQ multiplex PCR; in TCRdb, only in-frame clones are kept and a portion is missing. The table includes approximately 170,000 clones, 84% detected once. The material sequenced was PBMCs or T cells enriched from blood (not recorded which). The receptors were sampled from a man aged 50-59 years who had recovered from COVID-19.

V is TRBV12-3 or TRBV12-4 and J is TRBJ2-1; no clear D gene. V lost 5 bases to trimming and J lost 5 bases, with 7 bases between them. The CDR3 runs 12 residues. The CDR3, as DNA: TGTGCCAGCAGTCCTCCCGACAATGAGCAGTTCTTC. As protein: CASSPPDNEQFF.

This chain joins TRBV7-9 and TRBJ1-4, with TRBD1 identical over 10 bases. The CDR3 loop spans 16 amino acids. The V gene's germline CDR1 is SEHNR and CDR2 FQNEAQ (reference sequence). J gave up 7 bases and V 5 bases, and 10 bases lay outside the gene matches. CDR3 sequence (DNA): TGTGCCAGCAGCACCGCACGGACAGGGGGTTCTGAAAAACTGTTTTTT. Its protein is CASSTARTGGSEKLFF. Filled out from reference TRBV7-9 and TRBJ1-4, the complete variable domain reads DTGVSQNPRHKITKRGQNVTFRCDPISEHNRLYWYRQTLGQGPEFLTYFQNEAQLEKSRLLSDRFSAERPKGSFSTLEIQRTEQGDSAMYLCASSTARTGGSEKLFFGSGTQLSVL.

Written as DNA, the CDR3 is TGTGCCAGCAGCTTAGGGGGGGGCGAGGGCTACACCTTC. This gives the protein CASSLGGGEGYTF. The chain couples TRBV7-8 to TRBJ1-2; D perhaps matches TRBD1 (6 bases). The length of the CDR3 is 13 residues. Per the germline V gene, CDR1 is SGHVS and CDR2 is FQNEAQ. The V gene lost 1 base and the J gene lost 8 bases, with 11 bases spanning the gap.

This rearrangement joins TRBV6-5 to TRBJ1-1; 11 bases map to TRBD1. J lost 5 bases, V lost 7 bases, and 9 bases had no gene match. CDR3 size: 15 residues. Germline loops: CDR1 MNHEY, CDR2 SVGAGI. The chain's CDR3 is CASIAGTGGFTEAFF. The CDR3 region has the DNA TGTGCCAGCATCGCCGGGACAGGGGGGTTTACTGAAGCTTTCTTT.

The chain links TRBV5-1 to TRBJ1-2; 8 bases are shared with TRBD1. Germline trimming cut 0 bases from V and 1 base from J; bases unmatched to any gene: 2. The germline V gene has CDR1 SGHRS and CDR2 YFSETQ. There are 15 residues in the CDR3. CDR3 region: CASSLVTGVNYGYTF. Here the CDR3 DNA reads TGCGCCAGCAGCTTGGTGACAGGGGTTAACTATGGCTACACCTTC.

The sample holds one count of this clone. J is TRBJ2-5 and V is TRBV11-2, with D possibly TRBD2 on 6 matching bases. From germline, CDR1 is SGHAT and CDR2 FQNNGV. Between the trimmed V and J ends, which lost 5 bases and 5 bases, there was a span of 30 bases. The CDR3 is made up of 19 amino acids. The CDR3, as DNA: TGTGCCAGCAGCACAGGCGGACGGGGAGGCCAGGGTGTGTGGGAGACCCAGTACTTC. It is translated as CASSTGGRGGQGVWETQYF.

This chain uses TRBV4-2 with TRBJ1-6; no clear D gene. With 0 bases removed from V and 9 bases from J, the gap between germline ends came to 6 bases. The CDR3 totals 13 residues. CDR1 is LGHNA, CDR2 YNFKEQ, per germline. As DNA, the CDR3 is TGTGCCAGCAGCCAAGAATCCGGTTCACCCCTCCACTTT. Translated, it gives CASSQESGSPLHF.

The rearrangement links TRBV9 to TRBJ1-3, with D possibly TRBD1 on 6 matching bases. The V and J ends lost 4 bases and 0 bases respectively, with 11 bases between them. CDR1 is SGDLS and CDR2 is YYNGEE in the germline V gene. The CDR3 is 15 residues long. The CDR3 is CASSPGDFSGNTIYF. CDR3 DNA sequence: TGTGCCAGCAGCCCAGGGGATTTCTCTGGAAACACCATATATTTT.

This clone was picked up one time. This chain links TRBV10-2 with TRBJ1-2; no firm D call. Trimming left V 6 bases short and J 0 bases short, with 8 bases between. The CDR3 consists of 13 residues. The germline V gene encodes CDR1 WSHSY and CDR2 SAAADI. The CDR3 DNA reads as TGCGCCAGCAGGCCCCCGGCTAACTATGGCTACACCTTC. Translating gives CASRPPANYGYTF.

This sequence joins TRBV7-2 and TRBJ1-2; D remains unclear. Germline CDR1 is SGHTA and CDR2 is FQGNSA. The CDR3 contains 13 residues. Trimming pared 4 bases from V and 5 bases from J, leaving 11 bases between. This chain's CDR3 is CASSSIETYGYTF. The CDR3 bases are TGTGCCAGCAGCTCGATCGAAACTTATGGCTACACCTTC.

The chain carries TRBV2 and TRBJ1-1; D not resolved. The CDR3 extends over 13 amino acids. The V end lost 6 bases, the J end lost 1 base, and 9 bases lay between the germline ends. Germline CDR1 SNHLY, CDR2 FYNNEI. CDR3 region: CASSRGRNTEAFF. The CDR3 region has the DNA TGTGCCAGCAGCCGAGGGCGGAACACTGAAGCTTTCTTT.

The rearrangement joins TRBV15 to TRBJ2-5, with 12 bases lining up with TRBD2. The junction had 10 bases not matched to a gene; V was cut back by 8 bases and J by 9 bases. CDR1 and CDR2 (germline): LNHNV, YYDKDF (reference sequence). The CDR3 has 14 amino acids. The CDR3 sequence: CATSTSGGPLPQYF. CDR3 nucleotide sequence: TGTGCCACCTCCACTAGCGGGGGGCCCCTGCCCCAGTACTTC.

This CDR3 is CASTDRLADEQFF. The DNA for the CDR3 is TGTGCCAGCACCGACAGGCTCGCCGATGAGCAGTTCTTC. The genes are TRBV27 and TRBJ2-1; TRBD1 is a possible D gene (6 bases). This CDR3 has 13 residues. Germline CDR1 reads MNHEY; CDR2 reads SMNVEV (reference sequence). V was shortened by 7 bases and J by 8 bases, with 15 bases between the two germline ends.

This chain joins TRBV19 and TRBJ2-4; TRBD1 aligns across 8 bases. The CDR3 is 16 residues long. Trimming removed 4 bases from V and 5 bases from J; junction bases left unmatched: 10. Germline loops: CDR1 LNHDA, CDR2 SQIVND (reference sequence). CDR3: CASSKRSDRAENIQYF. CDR3 DNA: TGTGCCAGTAGTAAGAGATCGGACAGGGCTGAAAACATTCAGTACTTC.

V usage is TRBV6-4 and J usage is TRBJ2-3, with 11 nucleotides matching TRBD2. After removal of 3 bases from V and 3 bases from J, the junction contained 8 bases not matched to a gene. This CDR3 has 17 amino acids. Germline V gene data show CDR1 as MRHNA and CDR2 as SNTAGT. CDR3 coding DNA: TGTGCCAGCAGTGAAACTAGCGGGGGACTTGGGACAGATACGCAGTATTTT. Its translation is CASSETSGGLGTDTQYF.

This sequence joins TRBV4-1 and TRBJ1-2; D unresolved. Germline V gives CDR1 MGHRA, CDR2 YSYEKL. The CDR3 extends over 15 amino acids. The V end lost 1 base, the J end lost 7 bases, and 16 bases lay between the germline ends. The CDR3 nucleotides are TGCGCCAGCAGCCAAGGCCGCGAGAGTACCTTTGGCTACACCTTC. It is translated as CASSQGRESTFGYTF.

Notes on this clone: The junction differs from germline at one of its ends, possibly a read error. V usage is TRBV2 and J usage is TRBJ1-2, with a tentative D call TRBD1 (5 bases). The CDR3 runs to 11 residues. Germline V lookup: CDR1 SNHLY, CDR2 FYNNEI. CDR3 amino acids: CASSPRQSWAF. The CDR3 nucleotides read TGTGCCAGCAGTCCCCGACAGAGCTGGGCCTTC.

The J gene is TRBJ2-3, the V gene TRBV14; TRBD1 might be the D (5 bases). The V and J ends lost 4 bases and 2 bases respectively, with 13 bases between them. The CDR3 loop spans 15 amino acids. CDR1 SGHDN and CDR2 FVKESK come from the germline V gene. The CDR3 spells CASSPMTALTDTQYF. CDR3 DNA sequence: TGTGCCAGCAGCCCCATGACAGCCCTCACAGATACGCAGTATTTT.

The J gene is TRBJ2-1, the V gene TRBV28; unclear D gene. CDR1 MDHEN and CDR2 SYDVKM come from the germline V gene. V lost 8 bases and J lost 0, with 5 bases in between. This CDR3 has 12 residues. CDR3 coding DNA: TGTGCCAGCGGCCTCTCCTACAATGAGCAGTTCTTC. Residues: CASGLSYNEQFF.

The chain uses TRBV7-8 and TRBJ2-7, with D possibly TRBD2 on 5 matching bases. CDR1 is SGHVS, CDR2 FQNEAQ, per germline. This CDR3 is built from 14 residues. V lost 4 bases and J 4 bases, leaving 14 bases between the germline ends. The CDR3, as DNA: TGTGCCAGCAGCTCGGGGTATGTCCCTTACGAGCAGTACTTC. This codes for CASSSGYVPYEQYF.

This clone has only one observation. V gene TRBV6-2 or TRBV6-3 combines with J gene TRBJ2-7; maybe TRBD1 (5 bases). V gave up 0 bases and J gave up 2 bases, with 11 bases separating them. The CDR3 consists of 15 residues. Germline V gene data show CDR1 as MNHEY and CDR2 as SVGEGT. The CDR3 loop reads CASSYSPGKTYEQYF. CDR3 coding DNA: TGTGCCAGCAGTTACTCCCCAGGGAAGACCTACGAGCAGTACTTC.

The V and J genes are TRBV5-1 and TRBJ1-1, with D possibly matching TRBD1 (5 bases). Germline CDR1 and CDR2: SGHRS and YFSETQ. The CDR3 contains 16 residues. The V and J ends lost 3 bases and 1 base respectively, with 16 bases between them. Written as DNA, the CDR3 is TGCGCCAGCAGCTCGGAACCCGGGGGGAGGAACACTGAAGCTTTCTTT. Residues: CASSSEPGGRNTEAFF.

This chain uses TRBV10-3 with TRBJ2-2; D is uncertain. V lost 6 bases and J lost 6, with 11 bases in between. The CDR3 runs to 13 residues. The germline V gene encodes CDR1 ENHRY and CDR2 SYGVKD. CDR3 residues: CAIRGTKPGELFF. CDR3 bases: TGTGCCATCAGAGGCACTAAACCCGGGGAGCTGTTTTTT.

Written as DNA, the CDR3 is TGTGCCAGCCGCTCCCGGGGGGCATACGAGCAGTACTTC. Protein sequence: CASRSRGAYEQYF. The chain is built from TRBV5-6 and TRBJ2-7, with TRBD2 as a possible D gene (7 bases). The CDR3 is 13 amino acids. V lost 7 bases and J 4 bases, leaving 15 bases between the germline ends. Germline lookup yields CDR1 SGHDT and CDR2 YYEEEE.

Only a few counts were recorded for this clone. CDR3 residues: CASSFGQPQHF. The CDR3 DNA reads TGTGCCAGCAGCTTCGGTCAGCCCCAGCATTTT. The V gene is TRBV7-3, the J gene TRBJ1-5; D is undetermined. V lost 3 bases and J 6 bases, leaving 3 bases between the germline ends. CDR1 and CDR2 from the germline V gene are SGHTA and FQGTGA. The CDR3 covers 11 residues. The full variable domain, with the rest looked up from reference TRBV7-3 and TRBJ1-5, is GAGVSQTPSNKVTEKGKYVELRCDPISGHTALYWYRQSLGQGPEFLIYFQGTGAADDSGLPNDRFFAVRPEGSVSTLKIQRTERGDSAVYLCASSFGQPQHFGDGTRLSIL.